The clone carrying this TCR beta chain was seen many times. The germline CDR1 and CDR2 sequences are ENHRY and SYGVKD. The CDR3 extends over 17 amino acids. V was pared by 5 bases and J by 0 bases, with 18 bases between. This entry is derived from a study of T cells in Graves' hyperthyroidism and ophthalmopathy. RNA transcripts provided the source from which TCR beta CDR3 regions were amplified. First-round RT-PCR targeting the TCR CDR3 was performed with the HTBI primer set. TCRdb analysed the multiplex PCR reads with MiXCR anew, one entry per CDR3 protein. The sample yields approximately 630,000 distinct CDR3 sequences, around 15% seen once.

This receptor was taken from a woman aged 25 to 39 with Graves' hyperthyroidism. The sample comprised blood. The chain links TRBV10-3 to TRBJ2-3; D unresolved. The CDR3: CAISTGPLTPSTDTQYF. Here the CDR3 DNA reads TGTGCCATCAGTACTGGACCGCTAACCCCTAGCACAGATACGCAGTATTTT.